One and the same sample provided the 24 T cell receptor beta chains below, sequenced in a study of Ad26.COV2.S vaccination and SARS-CoV-2 variants. Sequencing was performed with immunoSEQ multiplex PCR; in TCRdb, only in-frame clones are kept and a portion is missing. The sample lists some 450,000 clones, about 90% occurring once. Treatment noted: over 15 received Ad26.COV2.S at low or high dose, single or two shots; 5 received placebo; per-sample allocation not given. Sample collection was performed on day 63 after the first vaccine or placebo injection. The sample in question was peripheral blood, obtained in a trial of Ad26.COV2.S vaccine versus placebo. The receptors shown here come from a person aged 18-60 years who received the Ad26.COV2.S COVID-19 vaccine or a placebo.

The chain combines TRBV7-3 with TRBJ2-5; 13 bases agree with TRBD2. V lost 1 base, J lost 1 base, and 6 bases stayed unmatched. CDR1 is SGHTA, CDR2 FQGTGA, per germline. This CDR3 is 18 amino acids long. The CDR3 DNA sequence: TGTGCCAGCAGCTTAAGGGTGGGACTAGCGGGGTTCCAAGAGACCCAGTACTTC. This sequence encodes CASSLRVGLAGFQETQYF. The full variable domain, its missing parts supplied by reference TRBV7-3 and TRBJ2-5, is GAGVSQTPSNKVTEKGKYVELRCDPISGHTALYWYRQSLGQGPEFLIYFQGTGAADDSGLPNDRFFAVRPEGSVSTLKIQRTERGDSAVYLCASSLRVGLAGFQETQYFGPGTRLLVL.

The J gene is TRBJ1-2, the V gene TRBV24-1; TRBD1 is a possible D gene (6 bases). Germline CDR1 is KGHDR and CDR2 is SFDVKD. This CDR3 contains 13 residues. Deletions cut 2 bases from V and 6 bases from J, with 9 bases between. This chain's CDR3 is CATSDSNRDGYTF. In DNA, the CDR3 is TGTGCCACCAGTGATTCAAACAGGGATGGCTACACCTTC.

The chain employs TRBV13 and TRBJ2-3; D perhaps matches TRBD2 (5 bases). Germline assignment: CDR1 PRHDT and CDR2 FYEKMQ (reference sequence). The CDR3 totals 14 residues. V gave up 2 bases and J gave up 6 bases, with 12 bases separating them. The CDR3 bases are TGTGCCAGCAGCTTACGAGGGCCGAGGGATACGCAGTATTTT. Protein sequence: CASSLRGPRDTQYF.

The rearrangement joins TRBV7-8 to TRBJ2-2, with D unclear. The germline V gene encodes CDR1 SGHVS and CDR2 FQNEAQ. Trimming removed 2 bases from V and 5 bases from J, with 9 bases in between. The CDR3 covers 14 residues. CDR3 in DNA: TGTGCCAGCAGCTTATTCGGCAAGACCGGGGAGCTGTTTTTT. Protein product: CASSLFGKTGELFF.

This clone was counted a single time. This rearrangement joins TRBV11-2 to TRBJ2-5; D is ambiguous. CDR3 size: 14 residues. V dropped 5 bases and J dropped 4 bases, with 14 bases sitting between them. Germline V gene sequence: CDR1 SGHAT, CDR2 FQNNGV. The CDR3 DNA reads as TGTGCCAGCAGCGCCACTATGGCGCTAGAGACCCAGTACTTC. It specifies CASSATMALETQYF.

This clone was detected only once. This sequence joins TRBV6-2 or TRBV6-3 and TRBJ2-3; D remains ambiguous. The CDR3 runs 14 residues. The germline V gene encodes CDR1 MNHEY and CDR2 SVGEGT. Trimming took off 0 bases at V and 2 bases at J, with 6 bases between the two ends. CDR3 protein: CASSYSRLTDTQYF. The CDR3 region has the DNA TGTGCCAGCAGTTACTCGAGGCTCACAGATACGCAGTATTTT.

This clone came up once. This chain uses TRBV7-2 with TRBJ1-3, with D possibly TRBD1 on 6 matching bases. The V end was cut by 3 bases, the J end by 0 bases, with 9 bases between. The germline V gene has CDR1 SGHTA and CDR2 FQGNSA. The CDR3 covers 15 residues. The DNA of the CDR3 is TGTGCCAGCAGCTTTGGACAGACCTCTGGAAACACCATATATTTT. The encoded protein is CASSFGQTSGNTIYF. Full variable domain (rest looked up from reference TRBV7-2 and TRBJ1-3): GAGVSQSPSNKVTEKGKDVELRCDPISGHTALYWYRQSLGQGLEFLIYFQGNSAPDKSGLPSDRFSAERTGGSVSTLTIQRTQQEDSAVYLCASSFGQTSGNTIYFGEGSWLTVV.

This chain uses TRBV19 with TRBJ2-2; 8 bases are shared with TRBD1. The germline gives CDR1 LNHDA, CDR2 SQIVND (reference sequence). After removal of 8 bases from V and 6 bases from J, the junction contained 2 bases not matched to a gene. The CDR3 length is 12 residues. CDR3 residues: CASQQGAGELFF. CDR3 in DNA: TGTGCCAGTCAACAGGGGGCCGGGGAGCTGTTTTTT.

The gene calls are TRBV5-1 and TRBJ1-1, with D tentatively TRBD1 (6 bases). The CDR3 is 15 amino acids. V gave up 0 bases and J gave up 5 bases, with 14 bases separating them. Germline loops: CDR1 SGHRS, CDR2 YFSETQ. The CDR3 reads CASSLVVGAGTEAFF. The DNA of the CDR3 is TGCGCCAGCAGCTTGGTGGTGGGGGCAGGAACTGAAGCTTTCTTT.

In the case of this clone: Other nucleotide sequences from this sample produce the same CDR3. This chain joins TRBV5-1 and TRBJ2-7; 10 positions agree with TRBD2. This CDR3 has 14 residues. V lost 7 bases and J lost 0; bases outside the gene matches: 4. Germline V lookup: CDR1 SGHRS, CDR2 YFSETQ. The CDR3, as DNA: TGCGCCAGCTCTCTAGCGGGAGTCTCCTACGAGCAGTACTTC. Translation gives CASSLAGVSYEQYF.

The rearrangement links TRBV29-1 to TRBJ2-1; possibly TRBD2 for D (5 bases). CDR1 is SQVTM and CDR2 is ANQGSEA in the germline V gene. V was shortened by 3 bases and J by 4 bases, with 16 bases between the two germline ends. CDR3 length: 15 amino acids. Here the CDR3 reads CSVDPRGRGYNEQFF. The CDR3 bases are TGCAGCGTTGACCCGCGAGGGAGAGGTTACAATGAGCAGTTCTTC.

J is TRBJ2-2 and V is TRBV7-3, with 8 bases fitting TRBD2. V trimming: 1 base; J trimming: 1 base; junction bases outside the gene matches: 2. The germline V gene encodes CDR1 SGHTA and CDR2 FQGTGA. There are 16 residues in the CDR3. CDR3 nucleotide sequence: TGTGCCAGCAGCTTAAGCCTAGCGGGGAACACCGGGGAGCTGTTTTTT. Protein sequence: CASSLSLAGNTGELFF. The variable domain in full, completed from reference TRBV7-3 and TRBJ2-2, reads GAGVSQTPSNKVTEKGKYVELRCDPISGHTALYWYRQSLGQGPEFLIYFQGTGAADDSGLPNDRFFAVRPEGSVSTLKIQRTERGDSAVYLCASSLSLAGNTGELFFGEGSRLTVL.

The rearrangement uses TRBV19 and TRBJ1-5; 7 bases fit TRBD1. V shed 5 bases and J 2 bases; nucleotides not matched to a gene: 3. This CDR3 is 14 amino acids long. Germline CDR1 LNHDA, CDR2 SQIVND (reference sequence). The CDR3 DNA follows: TGTGCCAGTAGTCCGGACAGGCGCAATCAGCCCCAGCATTTT. Its protein is CASSPDRRNQPQHF.

V usage is TRBV28 and J usage is TRBJ2-3; D is possibly TRBD2 (6 bases). Looked up from germline, CDR1 is MDHEN and CDR2 is SYDVKM. The V end lost 1 base, the J end lost 1 base, and 9 bases lay between the germline ends. The CDR3 has 15 residues. The CDR3: CASSLYGGGTDTQYF. DNA for the CDR3: TGTGCCAGCAGTTTATACGGGGGAGGCACAGATACGCAGTATTTT.

The chain is built from TRBV10-3 and TRBJ2-1; D gene unclear. The CDR3 consists of 10 residues. Looked up from germline, CDR1 is ENHRY and CDR2 is SYGVKD. V lost 7 bases and J 9 bases, leaving 7 bases between the germline ends. The CDR3 is CAIKGSEQFF. CDR3 sequence (DNA): TGTGCCATCAAGGGTAGTGAGCAGTTCTTC.

V is TRBV11-2 and J is TRBJ1-3, with 8 bases lining up with TRBD1. V dropped 1 base and J dropped 4; count of bases not matched to a gene: 3. The germline gives CDR1 SGHAT, CDR2 FQNNGV. This CDR3 has 15 residues. The CDR3 protein is CASSLAGGRGNTIYF. In nucleotides, the CDR3 is TGTGCCAGCAGCTTAGCAGGGGGCAGAGGAAACACCATATATTTT.

In this sample, this clone turned up once. This chain joins TRBV28 and TRBJ2-7; TRBD1 matches 10 bases. The CDR3 consists of 15 residues. Germline V CDR1 and CDR2: MDHEN, SYDVKM. Unmatched junction bases numbered 10, after V lost 8 bases and J lost 3 bases. This CDR3 is CASCSGTGVFYEQYF. CDR3 bases: TGTGCCAGCTGCTCTGGGACAGGGGTTTTCTACGAGCAGTACTTC.

Details on this clone: The same CDR3 also results from other DNA sequences found in this sample. The chain employs TRBV4-2 and TRBJ2-3; TRBD1 might be the D (5 bases). CDR1 is LGHNA and CDR2 is YNFKEQ in the germline V gene. The germline V and J ends were trimmed by 1 base and 1 base, with 6 bases remaining between them. The CDR3 has 14 residues. The DNA for the CDR3 is TGTGCCAGCAGCCAAGGGGGCGGCACAGATACGCAGTATTTT. It is translated as CASSQGGGTDTQYF.

The DNA of the CDR3 is TGTGCCAGCAGCTCCACGAGGAGCGGGAAGCTCCAAGGCGGTGAGCAGTTCTTC. Translating it yields CASSSTRSGKLQGGEQFF. This chain joins TRBV7-3 and TRBJ2-1, with 7 positions matching TRBD2. With V trimmed by 4 bases and J by 9 bases, 21 bases remained unmatched. Germline V CDR1 and CDR2: SGHTA, FQGTGA. The CDR3 consists of 18 residues.

The V gene is TRBV5-4, the J gene TRBJ2-7; no firm D call. V was shortened by 1 base and J by 0 bases, with 5 bases between the two germline ends. The CDR3 consists of 13 residues. Germline values: CDR1 SGHNT, CDR2 YYREEE (reference sequence). The CDR3 loop reads CASSLQASYEQYF. The DNA of the CDR3 is TGTGCCAGCAGCTTGCAGGCCTCCTACGAGCAGTACTTC.

The chain links TRBV6-2 or TRBV6-3 to TRBJ1-5; 9 bases line up with TRBD1. The germline CDR1 and CDR2 sequences are MNHEY and SVGEGT. Trimming took 6 bases from V and 5 from J; bases not matched to a gene: 8. The CDR3 contains 15 residues. The CDR3 nucleotides are TGTGCCAGCAGCCCCGACAGGGGGGGGGATCAGCCCCAGCATTTT. This sequence encodes CASSPDRGGDQPQHF.

The chain carries TRBV27 and TRBJ1-2; maybe TRBD1 (5 bases). The V gene's germline CDR1 is MNHEY and CDR2 SMNVEV (reference sequence). The CDR3 covers 14 residues. Trimming removed 3 bases at V and 4 bases at J, with 12 bases between. CDR3 nucleotides: TGTGCCAGCAGTTTCATTCCAGGGACCTATGGCTACACCTTC. It specifies CASSFIPGTYGYTF.

The V gene is TRBV11-2, the J gene TRBJ2-3; possibly TRBD1 for D (5 bases). V was cut by 1 base and J by 1 base, with 21 bases left in between. The germline CDR1 and CDR2 sequences are SGHAT and FQNNGV. The CDR3 contains 19 residues. This chain's CDR3 is CASSLGARASPSGTDTQYF. CDR3 DNA: TGTGCCAGCAGCTTAGGAGCCAGGGCCTCGCCGAGTGGCACAGATACGCAGTATTTT.

The V and J genes are TRBV13 and TRBJ2-3; D remains ambiguous. Trimming shortened V by 5 bases and J by 6 bases, and 6 bases separated the two germline ends. The CDR3 length is 11 residues. The germline gives CDR1 PRHDT, CDR2 FYEKMQ (reference sequence). The CDR3 spells CASSLLDTQYF. The CDR3 DNA follows: TGTGCCAGCAGCCTACTGGATACGCAGTATTTT.